This T cell receptor beta chain was sequenced in a study of cytotoxic CD8 clonotypes in ibrutinib-treated CLL. Overall study context: Under twelve relapsed/refractory, some 16 treatment-naive; roughly 17 IGHV unmutated. Findings and limits, study-wide: An increase in clonality occurred at ibrutinib response, followed by a return toward baseline at progression. Clonality was higher at baseline than in age-matched healthy donors and tracked circulating CD8+ T-cell counts.

As regards this clone: Its matching antigen is unknown.

The CDR3 length is 15 residues. Trimming stripped 5 bases from V and 2 bases from J, with 13 bases between. Germline V gives CDR1 LNHDA, CDR2 SQIVND (reference sequence). The repertoire was sequenced with immunoSEQ multiplex PCR; TCRdb's copy has only in-frame clones and lacks some. This sample has tens of thousands of clones, with under 80% found just once. This chain uses TRBV19 with TRBJ1-5, with D perhaps matching TRBD1 (6 bases). This clonotype was obtained from a human donor with chronic lymphocytic leukemia. This material consisted of PBMCs, taken at disease progression, from a patient treated with ibrutinib. The CDR3 nucleotides read TGTGCCAGTAGTCGGGGGGCGTCGGGCAATCAGCCCCAGCATTTT. It translates to CASSRGASGNQPQHF.